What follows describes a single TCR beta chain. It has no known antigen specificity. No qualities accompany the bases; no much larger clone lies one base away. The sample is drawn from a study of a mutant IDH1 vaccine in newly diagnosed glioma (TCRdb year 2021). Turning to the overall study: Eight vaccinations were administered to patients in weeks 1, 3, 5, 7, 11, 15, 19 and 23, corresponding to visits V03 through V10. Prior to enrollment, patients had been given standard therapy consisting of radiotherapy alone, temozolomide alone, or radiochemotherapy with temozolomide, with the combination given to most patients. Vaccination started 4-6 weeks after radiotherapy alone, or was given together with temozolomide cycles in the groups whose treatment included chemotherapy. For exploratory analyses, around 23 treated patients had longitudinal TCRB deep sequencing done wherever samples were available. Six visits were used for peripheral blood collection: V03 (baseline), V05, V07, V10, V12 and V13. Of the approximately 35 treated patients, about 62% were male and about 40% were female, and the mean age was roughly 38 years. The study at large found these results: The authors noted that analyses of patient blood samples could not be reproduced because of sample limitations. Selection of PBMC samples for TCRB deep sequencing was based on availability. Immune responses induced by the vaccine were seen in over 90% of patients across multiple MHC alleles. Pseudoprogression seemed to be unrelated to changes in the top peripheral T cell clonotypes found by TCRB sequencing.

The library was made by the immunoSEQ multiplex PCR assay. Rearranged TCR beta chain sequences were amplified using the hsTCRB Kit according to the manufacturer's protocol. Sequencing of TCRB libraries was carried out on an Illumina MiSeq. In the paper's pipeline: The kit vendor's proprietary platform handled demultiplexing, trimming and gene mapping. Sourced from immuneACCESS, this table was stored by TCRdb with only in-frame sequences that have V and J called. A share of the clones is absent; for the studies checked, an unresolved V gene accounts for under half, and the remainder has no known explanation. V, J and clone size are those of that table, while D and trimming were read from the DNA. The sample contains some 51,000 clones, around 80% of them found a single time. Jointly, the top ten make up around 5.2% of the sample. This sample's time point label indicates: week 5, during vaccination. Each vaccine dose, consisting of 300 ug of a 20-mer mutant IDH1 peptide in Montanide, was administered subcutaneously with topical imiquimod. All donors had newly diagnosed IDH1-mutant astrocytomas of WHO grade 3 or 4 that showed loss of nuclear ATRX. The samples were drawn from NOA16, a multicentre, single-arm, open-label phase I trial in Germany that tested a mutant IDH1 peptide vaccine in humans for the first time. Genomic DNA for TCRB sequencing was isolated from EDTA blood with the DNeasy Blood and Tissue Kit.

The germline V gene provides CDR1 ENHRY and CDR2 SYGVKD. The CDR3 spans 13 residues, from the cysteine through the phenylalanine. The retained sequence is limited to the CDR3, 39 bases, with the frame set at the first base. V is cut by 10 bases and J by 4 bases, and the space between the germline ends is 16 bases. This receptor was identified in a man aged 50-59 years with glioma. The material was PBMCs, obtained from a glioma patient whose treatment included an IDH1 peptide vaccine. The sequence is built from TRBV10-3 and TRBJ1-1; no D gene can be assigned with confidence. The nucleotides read TGTGCCACCGAGAGGTCGGGGAGCACTGAAGCTTTCTTT. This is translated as CATERSGSTEAFF.